The clone carrying this T cell receptor beta chain occurred a few times. This specimen comes from a study of identical twins. This CDR3 has 15 amino acids. V was shortened by 3 bases and J by 8 bases, with 19 bases between the two germline ends. TCRdb reprocessed the 5' RACE reads via MiXCR and lists one record per CDR3 protein. The profile shows about 520,000 distinct CDR3 sequences, approximately 22% of them singletons. This sample also belongs to another study, concerning T cells expressing NK-cell markers.

Input material: CD4+ T cells sorted from blood. This clonotype was sampled from a woman younger than 35 in good health. V usage is TRBV12-3 or TRBV12-4 and J usage is TRBJ1-2; D perhaps matches TRBD1 (5 bases). The DNA for the CDR3 is TGTGCCAGCAGTTTCCGACCGGGACTACCCTCCGGCTACACCTTC. Its protein is CASSFRPGLPSGYTF.